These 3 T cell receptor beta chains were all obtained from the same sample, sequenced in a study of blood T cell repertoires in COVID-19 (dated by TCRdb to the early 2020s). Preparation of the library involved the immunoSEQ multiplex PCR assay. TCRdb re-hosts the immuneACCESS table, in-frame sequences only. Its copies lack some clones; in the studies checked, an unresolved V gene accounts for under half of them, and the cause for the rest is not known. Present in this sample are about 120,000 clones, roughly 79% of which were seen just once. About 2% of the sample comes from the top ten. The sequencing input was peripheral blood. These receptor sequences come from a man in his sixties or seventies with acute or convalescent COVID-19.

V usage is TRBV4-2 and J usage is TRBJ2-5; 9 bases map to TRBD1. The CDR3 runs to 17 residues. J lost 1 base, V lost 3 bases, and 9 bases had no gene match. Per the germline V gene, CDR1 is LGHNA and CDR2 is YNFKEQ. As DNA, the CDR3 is TGTGCCAGCAGCCAGTTACTGGGACAGGGAATCCAAGAGACCCAGTACTTC. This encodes CASSQLLGQGIQETQYF.

The CDR3: CASSFVTGIDEQYF. As DNA, the CDR3 is TGTGCCAGCAGCTTCGTGACAGGGATTGACGAGCAGTACTTC. This chain joins TRBV7-2 and TRBJ2-7; 7 bases map to TRBD1. J lost 5 bases, V lost 3 bases, and 7 bases had no gene match. CDR3 length: 14 amino acids. CDR1 is SGHTA and CDR2 is FQGNSA in the germline V gene.

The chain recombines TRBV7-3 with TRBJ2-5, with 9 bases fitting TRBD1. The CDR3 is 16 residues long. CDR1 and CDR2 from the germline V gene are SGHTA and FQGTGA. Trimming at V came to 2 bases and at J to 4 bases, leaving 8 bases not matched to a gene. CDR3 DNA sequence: TGTGCCAGCAGCTTATTGACCGGGACAGGGACAGAGACCCAGTACTTC. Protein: CASSLLTGTGTETQYF. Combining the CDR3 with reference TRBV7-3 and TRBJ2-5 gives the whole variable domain GAGVSQTPSNKVTEKGKYVELRCDPISGHTALYWYRQSLGQGPEFLIYFQGTGAADDSGLPNDRFFAVRPEGSVSTLKIQRTERGDSAVYLCASSLLTGTGTETQYFGPGTRLLVL.